Listed below are T cell receptor beta chains from one sample, sequenced in a study of metastatic and nonmetastatic thyroid tumors. TCRdb re-called the PCR reads with MiXCR. The sample consists of under 15,000 clones, 21% of them appearing once. The sample was adjacent normal tissue. All receptors derive from a female donor with papillary thyroid cancer or a benign thyroid nodule (not recorded which). Some clones in this sample may be carry-over from other donors' samples. Both conserved end residues are part of each CDR3. D genes are given only for firm matches. A row's size may be missing; if present it is once, few, many or a size class.

cdr3_length j_call v_call clone_size d_call cdr3_nt cdr3_aa
15 TRBJ1-6 TRBV5-1 . TRBD1 TGCGCCAGCAGCTTGTCGGGACAGTATAATTCACCCCTCCACTTT CASSLSGQYNSPLHF
14 TRBJ2-3 TRBV20-1 . TRBD2 TGCAGTGCCGGGGGGGTAGCGGCTTCAGATACGCAGTATTTT CSAGGVAASDTQYF
16 TRBJ1-5 TRBV6-2/TRBV6-3 medium-sized TRBD1 TGTGCCAGCAGAGGACTTGGGACAGGGGGGTATCAGCCCCAGCATTTT CASRGLGTGGYQPQHF
16 TRBJ1-2 TRBV6-2/TRBV6-3 few TRBD1 TGTGCCAGCAGTTACTACGGACAGGGGGACATCCGGGGCTACACCTTC CASSYYGQGDIRGYTF
15 TRBJ2-1 TRBV29-1 few TRBD2 TGCAGCGGCCCTTGCGGGAGGGTGACATACAATGAGCAGTTCTTC CSGPCGRVTYNEQFF
15 TRBJ2-3 TRBV9 many TRBD2 TGTGCCAGCAGCCCTCTAGCGGGGCTGACAGATACGCAGTATTTT CASSPLAGLTDTQYF
17 TRBJ2-5 TRBV3-1 many TRBD2 TGTGCCAGCAGCCGGCGGACTAGCGCTTTCCTCGCGGAGACCCAGTACTTC CASSRRTSAFLAETQYF
16 TRBJ2-7 TRBV4-3 many . TGCGCCAGCAGCCAAGATCTTACGCCCCGGGACTACGAGCAGTACTTC CASSQDLTPRDYEQYF
16 TRBJ1-6 TRBV14 many TRBD1 TGTGCCAGCAGCCTTTTGGACAGGGGCTTTTATTCACCCCTCCACTTT CASSLLDRGFYSPLHF
11 TRBJ2-3 TRBV9 many . TGTGCCAGCAGCGACACAGATACGCAGTATTTT CASSDTDTQYF
18 TRBJ2-1 TRBV12-3/TRBV12-4 medium-sized . TGTGCCAGCAGTTTATACCTAATTTCTCCGGGGTCTTACAATGAGCAGTTCTTC CASSLYLISPGSYNEQFF
15 TRBJ1-4 TRBV27 . . TGTGCCAGCAGACGCCAACGGGGGGAGGGGGAAAAACTGTTTTTT CASRRQRGEGEKLFF
14 TRBJ1-1 TRBV7-9 many . TGTGCCAGCAGTTACAGGGAGCTAGGAACTGAAGCTTTCTTT CASSYRELGTEAFF
15 TRBJ2-4 TRBV15 many TRBD1 TGTGCCACCAGCAGAGATAAGGGGGCGATCAACATTCAGTACTTC CATSRDKGAINIQYF
14 TRBJ1-5 TRBV15 . . TGTGCCACCAGCAGTTTCGTGGAGTATCAGCCCCAGCATTTT CATSSFVEYQPQHF
15 TRBJ1-5 TRBV11-2 . . TGTGCCAGCAGCCCGGGACCGTCAGAATCAGGGCCCCAGCATTTT CASSPGPSESGPQHF
12 TRBJ2-7 TRBV28 many . TGTGCCAGCAGTACTGTCGACTACGAGCAGTACTTC CASSTVDYEQYF
13 TRBJ1-2 TRBV29-1 . . TGCAGCGAAGAAGATCAAAGGGAGGGAGGCTACACCTTC CSEEDQREGGYTF
14 TRBJ1-3 TRBV6-4 few . TGTGCCAGCAGTGTCCGGACGGCTGGAAACACCATATATTTT CASSVRTAGNTIYF
13 TRBJ1-2 TRBV24-1 medium-sized . TGTGCCACCAGACGCGACACGGTCTCTGGCTACACCTTC CATRRDTVSGYTF
15 TRBJ1-2 TRBV19 medium-sized . TGTGCCAGTAGTATGGGGAGGGTAGCTAACTATGGCTACACCTTC CASSMGRVANYGYTF
15 TRBJ2-7 TRBV7-2 few . TGTGCCAGCAGGGGGGAAACCCCCTTCTCTTACGAGCAGTACTTC CASRGETPFSYEQYF
13 TRBJ1-6 TRBV6-1 . TRBD1 TGTGCCAGCAGATGGGACAGACGCTCACCCCTCCACTTT CASRWDRRSPLHF
14 TRBJ2-1 TRBV28 . . TGTGCCAGCAGAACGGACAGCCCCTACAATGAGCAGTTCTTC CASRTDSPYNEQFF
15 TRBJ2-7 TRBV5-5 many . TGTGCCAGCAGCTTCCTGGCCGTATCCTCCTACGAGCAGTACTTC CASSFLAVSSYEQYF
15 TRBJ1-3 TRBV9 many . TGTGCCAGCAGCGTAGGGCACGGCTCTGGAAACACCATATATTTT CASSVGHGSGNTIYF
15 TRBJ2-7 TRBV5-1 . TRBD2 TGCGCCAGCAGCTTGGTAGGAGCGGGGGTCTACGAGCAGTACTTC CASSLVGAGVYEQYF
14 TRBJ2-1 TRBV9 . TRBD2 TGTGCCAGCAGCGTAGGGACTAGCGCCAATGAGCAGTTCTTC CASSVGTSANEQFF
16 TRBJ1-6 TRBV30 many TRBD1 TGTGCCTGGATCCCGACAGGGGGGTCCTATAATTCACCCCTCCACTTT CAWIPTGGSYNSPLHF
12 TRBJ2-5 TRBV7-2 . TRBD2 TGCGCCGGCTCCGGACTAGCGGAGACCCAGTACTTC CAGSGLAETQYF
15 TRBJ2-3 TRBV5-1 many . TGCGCCAGCAGCTTGGAGGGCCCTCCTCGGGGTACGCAGTATTTT CASSLEGPPRGTQYF
18 TRBJ2-1 TRBV5-1 . TRBD2 TGCGCCAGCAGCTTGGCCTTTGCGGGGGTGGGGTCCTACAATGAGCAGTTCTTC CASSLAFAGVGSYNEQFF
15 TRBJ1-2 TRBV20-1 . TRBD1 TGCAGTGCTACCGTCGGGACAGGGGTGAGGGGTGGCTACACCTTC CSATVGTGVRGGYTF
14 TRBJ1-4 TRBV2 medium-sized . TGTGCCAGCAGCGGGGGACGGGCGAATGAAAAACTGTTTTTT CASSGGRANEKLFF
14 TRBJ1-1 TRBV20-1 medium-sized TRBD1 TGCAGTGCTCCCCGAGGACAGGGAAACACTGAAGCTTTCTTT CSAPRGQGNTEAFF
16 TRBJ2-2 TRBV7-8 many TRBD1 TGTGCCAGCAGCTTGAGACAGGGGGAGAACACCGGGGAGCTGTTTTTT CASSLRQGENTGELFF
13 TRBJ1-2 TRBV20-1 once . TGTAGTGCTAGAGATGTTCTCGGGAATGGCTACACCTTC CSARDVLGNGYTF
15 TRBJ1-6 TRBV2 medium-sized TRBD1 TGTGCCAGCAGTAGACACAGGGGGAATAATTCACCCCTCCACTTT CASSRHRGNNSPLHF
14 TRBJ1-5 TRBV12-3/TRBV12-4 many . TGTGCCAGCTCGGCGGAGGGGGTTGGTCAGCCCCAGCATTTT CASSAEGVGQPQHF
14 TRBJ1-2 TRBV7-2 medium-sized . TGTGCCAGCAGCTTAGCAGGGCCCACGGGCGGCTACACCTTC CASSLAGPTGGYTF
15 TRBJ1-1 TRBV20-1 many . TGCAGTGCTAGAGAGTACCTGGGGATGAACACTGAAGCTTTCTTT CSAREYLGMNTEAFF
14 TRBJ1-4 TRBV19 medium-sized TRBD1 TGTGCCAGTAGTAGGACAGGGGGTGAAGAAAAACTGTTTTTT CASSRTGGEEKLFF
13 TRBJ2-3 TRBV7-8 . . TGTGCCAGCAGCCTATTAGCACGAGATACGCAGTATTTT CASSLLARDTQYF
16 TRBJ1-3 TRBV6-2/TRBV6-3 . . TGTGCCAGCAGGCTGACCGCAGGCCACTCTGGAAACACCATATATTTT CASRLTAGHSGNTIYF
14 TRBJ2-1 TRBV24-1 few . TGTGCCACCTCCTCCTCGGGGGATTACAATGAGCAGTTCTTC CATSSSGDYNEQFF
15 TRBJ2-2 TRBV7-3 many . TGTGCCAGCAGCTCCTCGGTCACCTCGACCGGGGAGCTGTTTTTT CASSSSVTSTGELFF
14 TRBJ2-7 TRBV12-3/TRBV12-4 medium-sized TRBD2 TGTGCCAGCAGTTTAGCGCCGGGGGGGTCGGAGCAGTACTTC CASSLAPGGSEQYF
18 TRBJ2-1 TRBV6-5 medium-sized . TGTGCCAGCAGTCCGTGGGGTGAAGCCACGTCCTCCTACAATGAGCAGTTCTTC CASSPWGEATSSYNEQFF
14 TRBJ2-1 TRBV11-1 few TRBD2 TGTGCCAGCAGCTTGGGGACTAACTACAATGAGCAGTTCTTC CASSLGTNYNEQFF
15 TRBJ2-2 TRBV3-1 many . TGTGCCAGCAGCTACCAGCTGCTTGGTACCGGGGAGCTGTTTTTT CASSYQLLGTGELFF
16 TRBJ2-1 TRBV6-1 . . TGTGCCAGCAGTGTCTGGGGGCAGAATTCCTACAATGAGCAGTTCTTC CASSVWGQNSYNEQFF